This T cell receptor beta chain came from a study of T cell responses to AZD1222 COVID-19 vaccine. Libraries were prepared by immunoSEQ multiplex PCR; TCRdb keeps only in-frame clonotypes and omits some of them. The sample lists approximately 150,000 clones, around 90% occurring once. To note about this clone: The antigen is unknown.

Findings of the study overall: Females outnumbered males among donors, who were mostly white British; clonal diversity was possibly underestimated. Two AZD1222 administrations were followed by greater Spike-specific TCR breadth and depth.

Sequencing used peripheral blood, obtained 28 days after the second AZD1222 dose. The sequence came from an adult who received the AZD1222 COVID-19 vaccine.

CDR3 region: CASSLGGRGATQYF. The CDR3 nucleotides read TGTGCCAGCAGCTTAGGTGGGAGGGGAGCTACGCAGTATTTT. The chain has TRBV7-6 and TRBJ2-3; 7 nucleotides align to TRBD2. Germline assignment: CDR1 SGHVS and CDR2 FNYEAQ. The trim removed 1 base at V and 8 bases at J, leaving 6 bases unmatched. CDR3 length: 14 residues. The full variable domain, its missing parts supplied by reference TRBV7-6 and TRBJ2-3, is GAGVSQSPRYKVTKRGQDVALRCDPISGHVSLYWYRQALGQGPEFLTYFNYEAQQDKSGLPNDRFSAERPEGSISTLTIQRTEQRDSAMYRCASSLGGRGATQYFGPGTRLTVL.